This T cell receptor beta chain was sequenced during a study of T cell repertoires in cytomegalovirus infection. Whole-study findings and limits: The response measured ex vivo was dominated by TCR beta clonotypes (HLA-C-restricted and CMV-specific). Summed frequency of public TCR beta families distinguished CMV carriers with the relevant HLA.

This clonotype was observed many times. Antigen unknown. MiXCR was run by TCRdb on the reads, yielding one entry per CDR3 protein. The sample contains about 46,000 distinct CDR3 sequences, 20% of which appear only once. Trimming removed 4 bases from V and 5 bases from J, with 11 bases in between. The CDR3 consists of 13 residues. This clonotype was sampled from a human donor in good health (CMV status not recorded). Some clones in this sample may be carry-over from other donors' samples. Sequenced input: PBMCs, sequenced either directly or after in vitro stimulation (not recorded which). This chain connects TRBV12-3 or TRBV12-4 to TRBJ1-2, with TRBD1 as a possible D gene (6 bases). Here the CDR3 DNA reads TGTGCCAGCAGTTCAACAGGACAGTATGGCTACACCTTC. Translated: CASSSTGQYGYTF.